This entry describes one T cell receptor beta chain. The V gene's germline CDR1 is SGHRS and CDR2 YFSETQ. The CDR3 totals 15 residues. The V and J ends lost 4 bases and 7 bases respectively, with 17 bases between them. TCRdb independently ran MiXCR on the 5' RACE reads; one entry per CDR3 protein. The sample has fewer than 450,000 distinct CDR3 sequences, over 25% seen once. This entry comes from a study of identical twins' blood T cells. The sequence came from a woman aged 18-55 years in good health. Sequencing input: PBMCs. This sequence joins TRBV5-1 and TRBJ2-2; the D gene is possibly TRBD1 (5 bases). The CDR3 sequence is CASSPAGQGIGELFF. As DNA, the CDR3 is TGCGCCAGCAGCCCGGCAGGGCAAGGAATCGGGGAGCTGTTTTTT.